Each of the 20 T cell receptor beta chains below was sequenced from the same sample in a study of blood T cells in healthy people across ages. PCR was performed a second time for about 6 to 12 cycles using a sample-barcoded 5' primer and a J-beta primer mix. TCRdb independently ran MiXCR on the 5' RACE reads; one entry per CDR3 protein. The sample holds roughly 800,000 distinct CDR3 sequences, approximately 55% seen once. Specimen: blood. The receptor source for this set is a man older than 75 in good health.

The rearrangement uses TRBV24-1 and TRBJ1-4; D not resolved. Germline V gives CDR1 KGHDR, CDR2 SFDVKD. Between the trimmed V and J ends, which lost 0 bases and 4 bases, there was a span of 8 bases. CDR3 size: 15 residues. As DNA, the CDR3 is TGTGCCACCAGTGATTTGTTGGGGAGTAATGAAAAACTGTTTTTT. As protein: CATSDLLGSNEKLFF.

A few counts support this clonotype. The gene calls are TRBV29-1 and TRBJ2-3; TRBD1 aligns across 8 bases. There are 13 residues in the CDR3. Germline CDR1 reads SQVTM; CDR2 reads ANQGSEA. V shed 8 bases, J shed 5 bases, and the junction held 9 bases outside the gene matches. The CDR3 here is CSSGTGNQDTQYF. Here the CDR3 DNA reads TGCAGCTCAGGGACAGGCAATCAAGATACGCAGTATTTT.

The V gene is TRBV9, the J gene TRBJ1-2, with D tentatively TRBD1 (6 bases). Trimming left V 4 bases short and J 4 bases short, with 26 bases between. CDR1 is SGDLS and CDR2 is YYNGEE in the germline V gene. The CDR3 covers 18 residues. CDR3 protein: CASSSQRDALQGGYGYTF. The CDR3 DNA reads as TGTGCCAGCAGCTCTCAGCGGGACGCCCTTCAAGGGGGCTATGGCTACACCTTC.

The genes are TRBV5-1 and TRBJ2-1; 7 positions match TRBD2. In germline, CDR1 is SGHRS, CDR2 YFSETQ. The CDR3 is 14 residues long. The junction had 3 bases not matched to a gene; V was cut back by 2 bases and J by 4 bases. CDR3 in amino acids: CASSLSGEYNEQFF. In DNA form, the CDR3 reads TGCGCCAGCAGCTTAAGCGGGGAGTACAATGAGCAGTTCTTC.

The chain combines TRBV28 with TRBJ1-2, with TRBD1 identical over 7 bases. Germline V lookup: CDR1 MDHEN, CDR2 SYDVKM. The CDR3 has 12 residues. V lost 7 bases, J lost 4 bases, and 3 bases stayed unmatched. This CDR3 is CASTGDSYGYTF. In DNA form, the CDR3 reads TGTGCCAGCACGGGGGACAGCTATGGCTACACCTTC.

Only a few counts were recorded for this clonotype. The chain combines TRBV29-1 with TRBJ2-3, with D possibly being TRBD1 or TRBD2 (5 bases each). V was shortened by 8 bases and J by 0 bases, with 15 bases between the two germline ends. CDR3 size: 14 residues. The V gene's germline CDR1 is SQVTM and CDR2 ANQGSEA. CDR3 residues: CSLRDLDSTDTQYF. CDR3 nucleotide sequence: TGCAGCCTTCGGGACCTGGATAGCACAGATACGCAGTATTTT.

The CDR3 here is CASRTIIAGPTYEQYF. For the CDR3, the DNA is TGTGCCAGCAGGACCATCATAGCGGGCCCTACCTACGAGCAGTACTTC. The chain employs TRBV27 and TRBJ2-7, with 7 bases fitting TRBD2. This CDR3 region has 16 residues. Trimming removed 6 bases from V and 2 bases from J; junction bases left unmatched: 13. Germline CDR1 is MNHEY and CDR2 is SMNVEV (reference sequence).

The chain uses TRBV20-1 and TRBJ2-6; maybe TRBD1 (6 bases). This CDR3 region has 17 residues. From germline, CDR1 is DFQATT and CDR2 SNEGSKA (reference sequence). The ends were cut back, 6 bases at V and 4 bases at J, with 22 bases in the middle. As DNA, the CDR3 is TGCAGTGCCCCAGGGGCGAAAACGACGCCCGGGGCCAACGTCCTGACTTTC. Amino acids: CSAPGAKTTPGANVLTF.

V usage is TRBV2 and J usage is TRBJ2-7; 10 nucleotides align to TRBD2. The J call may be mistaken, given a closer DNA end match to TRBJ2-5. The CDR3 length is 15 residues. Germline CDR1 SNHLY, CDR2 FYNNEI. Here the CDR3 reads CASSRNGLAEETQYF. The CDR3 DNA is TGTGCCAGCAGTCGGAATGGACTAGCGGAAGAGACCCAGTACTTC.

CDR3 loop: CASSEGGRPEQYF. The CDR3 DNA follows: TGTGCCAGCAGTGAAGGGGGGAGACCCGAGCAGTACTTC. The chain uses TRBV6-1 and TRBJ2-5, with D possibly being TRBD1 or TRBD2 (5 bases each). Gene TRBJ2-7 matches the end of the DNA better, so the J call may be wrong. CDR1 and CDR2 (germline): MNHNS, SASEGT. This CDR3 region has 13 residues.

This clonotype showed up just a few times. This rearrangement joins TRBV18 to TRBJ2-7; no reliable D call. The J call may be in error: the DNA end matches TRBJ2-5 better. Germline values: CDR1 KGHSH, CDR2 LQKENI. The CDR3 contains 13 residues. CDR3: CASSPGDGETQYF. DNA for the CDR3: TGTGCCAGCTCACCTGGTGATGGGGAGACCCAGTACTTC.

CDR3 region: CASSVGQAQYQETQYF. The CDR3 DNA reads TGTGCCAGCAGCGTAGGACAGGCCCAATACCAAGAGACCCAGTACTTC. This chain uses TRBV9 with TRBJ2-5; D perhaps matches TRBD1 (6 bases). This CDR3 contains 16 residues. Germline lookup yields CDR1 SGDLS and CDR2 YYNGEE. The V and J ends lost 0 bases and 0 bases respectively, with 12 bases between them.

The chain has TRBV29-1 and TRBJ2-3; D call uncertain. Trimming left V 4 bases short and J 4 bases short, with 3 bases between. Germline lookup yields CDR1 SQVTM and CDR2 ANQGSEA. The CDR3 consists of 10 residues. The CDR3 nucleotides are TGCAGCGTTGTTCCAGATACGCAGTATTTT. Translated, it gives CSVVPDTQYF.

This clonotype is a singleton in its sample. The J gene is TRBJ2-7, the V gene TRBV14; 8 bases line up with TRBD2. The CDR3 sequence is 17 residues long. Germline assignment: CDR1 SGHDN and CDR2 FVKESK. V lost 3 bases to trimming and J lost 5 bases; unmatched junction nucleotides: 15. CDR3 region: CASSQAHPSGRANEQYF. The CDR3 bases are TGTGCCAGCAGCCAGGCCCACCCCAGCGGGAGAGCCAACGAGCAGTACTTC.

DNA for the CDR3: TGTGCCAGCAGCGTAGAAGGACCCACCTACGAGCAGTACTTC. Protein product: CASSVEGPTYEQYF. The V gene is TRBV9, the J gene TRBJ2-7; D remains unclear. V shed 0 bases and J shed 2 bases, with 9 bases lying between them. Germline V gene lookup returns CDR1 SGDLS and CDR2 YYNGEE. The CDR3 has 14 residues.

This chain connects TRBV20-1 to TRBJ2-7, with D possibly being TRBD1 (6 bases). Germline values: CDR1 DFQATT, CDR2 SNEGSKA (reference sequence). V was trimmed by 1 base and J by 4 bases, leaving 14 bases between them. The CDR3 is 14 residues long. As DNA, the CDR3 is TGCAGTGCTAGAGTTTGGGGACAAGCTTACGAGCAGTACTTC. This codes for CSARVWGQAYEQYF.

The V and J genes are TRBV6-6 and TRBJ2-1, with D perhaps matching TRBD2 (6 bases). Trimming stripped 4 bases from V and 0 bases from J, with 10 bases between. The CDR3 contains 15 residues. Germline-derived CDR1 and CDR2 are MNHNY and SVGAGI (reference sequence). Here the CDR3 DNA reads TGTGCCAGCAGTTCCGGGGGTTTCTCCTACAATGAGCAGTTCTTC. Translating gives CASSSGGFSYNEQFF.

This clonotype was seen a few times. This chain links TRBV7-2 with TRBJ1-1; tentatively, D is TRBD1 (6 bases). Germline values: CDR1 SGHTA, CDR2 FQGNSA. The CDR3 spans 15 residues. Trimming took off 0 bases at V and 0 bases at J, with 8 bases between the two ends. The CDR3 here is CASSLAGTLNTEAFF. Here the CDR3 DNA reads TGTGCCAGCAGCTTAGCAGGGACATTGAACACTGAAGCTTTCTTT.

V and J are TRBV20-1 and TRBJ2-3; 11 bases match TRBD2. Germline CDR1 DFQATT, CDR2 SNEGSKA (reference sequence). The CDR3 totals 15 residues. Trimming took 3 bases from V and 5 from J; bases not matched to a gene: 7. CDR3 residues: CSASMTSGKVDTQYF. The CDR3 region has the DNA TGCAGTGCTAGTATGACTAGCGGGAAGGTAGATACGCAGTATTTT.

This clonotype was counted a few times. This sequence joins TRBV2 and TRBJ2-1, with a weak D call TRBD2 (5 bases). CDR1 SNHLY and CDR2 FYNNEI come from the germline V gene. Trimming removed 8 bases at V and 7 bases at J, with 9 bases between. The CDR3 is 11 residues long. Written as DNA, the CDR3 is TGTGCCAGCCGGGAAGGGAATGAGCAGTTCTTC. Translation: CASREGNEQFF.